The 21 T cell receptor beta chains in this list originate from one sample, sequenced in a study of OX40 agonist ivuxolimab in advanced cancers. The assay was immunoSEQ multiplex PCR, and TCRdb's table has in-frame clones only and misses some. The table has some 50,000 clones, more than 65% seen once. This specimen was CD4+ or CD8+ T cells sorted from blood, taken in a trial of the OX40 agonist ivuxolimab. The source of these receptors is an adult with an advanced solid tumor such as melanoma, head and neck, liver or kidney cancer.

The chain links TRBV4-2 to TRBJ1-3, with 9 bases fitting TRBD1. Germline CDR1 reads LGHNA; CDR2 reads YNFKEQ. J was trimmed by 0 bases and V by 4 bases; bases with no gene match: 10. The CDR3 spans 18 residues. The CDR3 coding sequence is TGTGCCAGCAGCCCGCCCGGACAGGGGCCGAGCTCTGGAAACACCATATATTTT. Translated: CASSPPGQGPSSGNTIYF.

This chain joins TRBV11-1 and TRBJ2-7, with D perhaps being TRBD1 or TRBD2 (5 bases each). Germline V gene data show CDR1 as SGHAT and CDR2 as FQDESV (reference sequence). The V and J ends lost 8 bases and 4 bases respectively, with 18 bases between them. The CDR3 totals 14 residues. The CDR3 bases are TGTGCCAGCTCCGAGGGGAGAGGTTGGTACGAGCAGTACTTC. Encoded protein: CASSEGRGWYEQYF.

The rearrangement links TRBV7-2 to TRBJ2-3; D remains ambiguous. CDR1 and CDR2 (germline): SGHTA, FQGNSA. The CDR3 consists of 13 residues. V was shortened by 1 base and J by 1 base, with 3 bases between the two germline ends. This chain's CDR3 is CASSLDGTDTQYF. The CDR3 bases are TGTGCCAGCAGCTTAGACGGCACAGATACGCAGTATTTT.

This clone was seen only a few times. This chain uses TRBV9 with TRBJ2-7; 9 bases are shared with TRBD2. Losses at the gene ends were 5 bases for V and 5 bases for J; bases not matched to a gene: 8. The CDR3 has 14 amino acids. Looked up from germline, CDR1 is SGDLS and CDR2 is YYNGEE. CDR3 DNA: TGTGCCAGCAGTGAGACTAGCGGAGGTGACGAGCAGTACTTC. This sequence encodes CASSETSGGDEQYF.

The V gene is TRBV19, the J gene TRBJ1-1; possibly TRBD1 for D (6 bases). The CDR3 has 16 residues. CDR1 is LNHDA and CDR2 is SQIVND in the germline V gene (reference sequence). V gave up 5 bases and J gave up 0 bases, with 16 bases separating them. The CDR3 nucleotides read TGTGCCAGTAGTTCGATCAGGGGAGGCATGAACACTGAAGCTTTCTTT. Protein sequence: CASSSIRGGMNTEAFF.

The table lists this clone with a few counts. CDR3 nucleotides: TGTGCCAGCAGCTTAGGGCACAGGGGGCAAAGCACCGGGGAGCTGTTTTTT. Its translation: CASSLGHRGQSTGELFF. The chain combines TRBV7-3 with TRBJ2-2, with 9 positions matching TRBD1. Germline CDR1 is SGHTA and CDR2 is FQGTGA. The CDR3 sequence is 17 residues long. After removal of 2 bases from V and 4 bases from J, the junction contained 8 bases not matched to a gene. Supplemented by reference TRBV7-3 and TRBJ2-2, the full variable domain reads GAGVSQTPSNKVTEKGKYVELRCDPISGHTALYWYRQSLGQGPEFLIYFQGTGAADDSGLPNDRFFAVRPEGSVSTLKIQRTERGDSAVYLCASSLGHRGQSTGELFFGEGSRLTVL.

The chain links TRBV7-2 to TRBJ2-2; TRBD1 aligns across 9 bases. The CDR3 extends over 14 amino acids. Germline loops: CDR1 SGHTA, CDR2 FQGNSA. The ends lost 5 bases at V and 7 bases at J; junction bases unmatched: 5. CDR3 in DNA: TGTGCCAGCAGCCCGGACAGGGGAGTCGGGGAGCTGTTTTTT. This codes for CASSPDRGVGELFF.

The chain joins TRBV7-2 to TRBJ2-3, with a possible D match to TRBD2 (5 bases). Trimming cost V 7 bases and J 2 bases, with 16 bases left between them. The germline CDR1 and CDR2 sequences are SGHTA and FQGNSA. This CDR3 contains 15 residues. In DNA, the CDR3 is TGTGCCAGCACCCTCACCAGGACTTACACAGATACGCAGTATTTT. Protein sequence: CASTLTRTYTDTQYF.

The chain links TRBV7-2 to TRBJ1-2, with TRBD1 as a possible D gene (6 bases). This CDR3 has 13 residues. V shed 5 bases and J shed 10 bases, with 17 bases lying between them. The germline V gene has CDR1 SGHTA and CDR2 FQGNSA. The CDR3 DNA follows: TGTGCCAGCAGCGCCCGGGACAAGAGGGACTACACCTTC. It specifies CASSARDKRDYTF.

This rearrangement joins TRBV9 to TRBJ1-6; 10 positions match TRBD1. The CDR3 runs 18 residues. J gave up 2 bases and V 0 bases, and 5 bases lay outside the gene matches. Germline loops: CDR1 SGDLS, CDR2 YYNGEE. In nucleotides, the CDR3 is TGTGCCAGCAGCGTAGGTCCGACAGGGGGCACCTATAATTCACCCCTCCACTTT. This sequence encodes CASSVGPTGGTYNSPLHF.

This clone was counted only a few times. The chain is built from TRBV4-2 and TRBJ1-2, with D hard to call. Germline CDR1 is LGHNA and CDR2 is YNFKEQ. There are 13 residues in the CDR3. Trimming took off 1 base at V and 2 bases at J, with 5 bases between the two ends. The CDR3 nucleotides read TGTGCCAGCAGCCAAGGACAAAACTATGGCTACACCTTC. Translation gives CASSQGQNYGYTF.

The CDR3 DNA reads as TGTGCCAGCAGCCCGGGGACCTACGGGGAGGAAGCTTTCTTT. It translates to CASSPGTYGEEAFF. The chain recombines TRBV7-3 with TRBJ1-1; D perhaps matches TRBD1 (5 bases). V lost 5 bases, J lost 8 bases, and 18 bases lay in between. This CDR3 has 14 residues. CDR1 and CDR2 from the germline V gene are SGHTA and FQGTGA.

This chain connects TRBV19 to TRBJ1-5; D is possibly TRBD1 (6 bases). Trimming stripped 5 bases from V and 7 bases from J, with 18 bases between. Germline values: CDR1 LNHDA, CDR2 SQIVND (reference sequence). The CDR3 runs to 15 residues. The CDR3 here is CASSEGGGRGQPQHF. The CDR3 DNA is TGTGCCAGTAGTGAGGGGGGGGGCCGTGGGCAGCCCCAGCATTTT.

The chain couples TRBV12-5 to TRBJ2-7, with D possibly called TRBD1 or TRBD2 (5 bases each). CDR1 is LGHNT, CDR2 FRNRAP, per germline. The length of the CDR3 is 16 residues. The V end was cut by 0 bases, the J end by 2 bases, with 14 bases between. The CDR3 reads CASGLVVAGAPYEQYF. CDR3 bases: TGTGCTAGTGGTTTGGTGGTAGCCGGGGCCCCCTACGAGCAGTACTTC.

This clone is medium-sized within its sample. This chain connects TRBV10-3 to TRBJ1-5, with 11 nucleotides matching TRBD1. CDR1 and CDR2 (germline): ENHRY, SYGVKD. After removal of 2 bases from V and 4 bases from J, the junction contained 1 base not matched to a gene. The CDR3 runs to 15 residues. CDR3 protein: CAISEGTGGNQPQHF. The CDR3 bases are TGTGCCATCAGTGAGGGGACAGGGGGAAATCAGCCCCAGCATTTT.

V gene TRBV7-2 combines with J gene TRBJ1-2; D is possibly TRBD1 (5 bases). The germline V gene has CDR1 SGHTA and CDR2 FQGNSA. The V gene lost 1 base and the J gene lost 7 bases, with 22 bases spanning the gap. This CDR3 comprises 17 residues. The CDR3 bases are TGTGCCAGCAGCTTAGGAGGCCCGACAGAAATTGTGCGTGGCTACACCTTC. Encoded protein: CASSLGGPTEIVRGYTF.

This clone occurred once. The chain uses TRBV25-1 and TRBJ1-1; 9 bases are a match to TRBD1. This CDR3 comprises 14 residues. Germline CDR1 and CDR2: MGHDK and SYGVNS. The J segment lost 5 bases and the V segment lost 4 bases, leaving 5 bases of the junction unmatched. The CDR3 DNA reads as TGTGCCAGCAGTGCGGACAGGGGAGAGACTGAAGCTTTCTTT. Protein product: CASSADRGETEAFF.

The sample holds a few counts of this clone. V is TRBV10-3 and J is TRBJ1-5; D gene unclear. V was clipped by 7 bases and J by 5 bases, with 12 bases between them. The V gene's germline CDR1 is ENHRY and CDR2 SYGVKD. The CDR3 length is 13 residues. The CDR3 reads CAITPQIDQPQHF. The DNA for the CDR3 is TGTGCCATCACCCCGCAAATTGATCAGCCCCAGCATTTT.

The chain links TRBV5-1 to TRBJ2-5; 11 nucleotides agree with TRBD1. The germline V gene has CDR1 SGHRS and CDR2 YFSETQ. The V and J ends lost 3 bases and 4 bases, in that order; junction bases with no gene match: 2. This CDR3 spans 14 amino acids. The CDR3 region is CASSWGQGGETQYF. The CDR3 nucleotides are TGCGCCAGCAGCTGGGGACAGGGGGGAGAGACCCAGTACTTC.

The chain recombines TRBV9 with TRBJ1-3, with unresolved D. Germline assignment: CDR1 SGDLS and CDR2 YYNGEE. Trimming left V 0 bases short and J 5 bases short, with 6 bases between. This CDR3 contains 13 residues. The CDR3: CASSVEPRNTIYF. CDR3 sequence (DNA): TGTGCCAGCAGCGTAGAGCCTAGAAACACCATATATTTT.

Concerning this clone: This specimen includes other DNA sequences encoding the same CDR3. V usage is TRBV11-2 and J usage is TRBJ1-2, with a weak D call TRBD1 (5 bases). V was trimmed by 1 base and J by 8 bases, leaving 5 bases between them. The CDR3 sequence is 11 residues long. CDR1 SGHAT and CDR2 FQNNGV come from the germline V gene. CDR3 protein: CASSLGGGYTF. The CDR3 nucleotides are TGTGCCAGCAGCTTAGGGGGCGGCTACACCTTC.